Listed below are T cell receptor beta chains from one sample, sequenced in a study of blood T cells in healthy people across ages. One entry per CDR3 protein, called by TCRdb with MiXCR from the 5' RACE reads. In the table there are 780,000 or so distinct CDR3 sequences, about 25% of which are singletons. These same records also appear under a second study, on T cells of mothers and their children.

The sequenced sample consisted of blood. These receptors were taken from a boy between 5 and 17 years old in good health. The CDR3 runs from the conserved cysteine through the conserved F or W. The D gene is left open where the match is weak. Clone size is shown for a subset of rows, as once, few, many or a class of expanded clone.

>few|TRBV29-1|-|TRBJ2-1
CSVEVPSSNEQFF
TGCAGCGTTGAAGTCCCTAGTAGCAATGAGCAGTTCTTC
>-|TRBV12-3/TRBV12-4|-|TRBJ1-2
CASSLDGRPYGYTF
TGTGCCAGCAGTTTAGACGGAAGACCCTATGGCTACACCTTC
>few|TRBV20-1|-|TRBJ2-3
CSARDFRTGSTDTQYF
TGCAGTGCTAGAGATTTCCGGACTGGTAGCACAGATACGCAGTATTTT
>few|TRBV20-1|-|TRBJ1-3
CSARFHSSGNTIYF
TGCAGTGCTAGATTCCATTCCTCTGGAAACACCATATATTTT
>many|TRBV12-3/TRBV12-4|-|TRBJ1-5
CASSLTSNQPQHF
TGTGCCAGCAGTTTAACATCAAATCAGCCCCAGCATTTT
>many|TRBV7-3|-|TRBJ2-5
CASSPQGRRETQYF
TGTGCCAGCAGCCCCCAGGGACGGAGGGAGACCCAGTACTTC
>few|TRBV29-1|TRBD2|TRBJ2-5
CSVRLAGGLQYF
TGCAGCGTTCGACTAGCGGGAGGACTTCAGTACTTC
>few|TRBV29-1|TRBD1|TRBJ2-3
CSVSLPGQGDPYTQYF
TGCAGCGTATCACTTCCGGGACAGGGCGATCCATATACGCAGTATTTT
>few|TRBV23-1|-|TRBJ2-6
CASSQMDSSSGANVLTF
TGCGCCAGCAGTCAGATGGACAGTAGCTCTGGGGCCAACGTCCTGACTTTC
>few|TRBV7-9|-|TRBJ2-6
CASSLGGVSLSGANVLTF
TGTGCCAGCAGCTTAGGGGGTGTCTCCTTATCTGGGGCCAACGTCCTGACTTTC
>once|TRBV18|TRBD2|TRBJ2-1
CASSPASGGLYNEQFF
TGTGCCAGCTCACCGGCTAGCGGGGGCTTATACAATGAGCAGTTCTTC
>-|TRBV27|-|TRBJ2-7
CANSARDSHEQYF
TGTGCCAACAGCGCGCGGGACTCCCACGAGCAGTACTTC
>few|TRBV20-1|TRBD2|TRBJ2-1
CSAERGRDLGEQFF
TGCAGTGCGGAGCGGGGCCGAGATCTCGGAGAGCAGTTCTTC
>-|TRBV25-1|TRBD1|TRBJ1-2
CASSDPGTGYSYTF
TGTGCCAGCAGTGATCCGGGGACAGGGTACAGCTACACCTTC
>once|TRBV28|TRBD2|TRBJ2-1
CASSLGALFSGGTRDEQFF
TGTGCCAGCAGTTTAGGGGCCCTCTTTAGCGGGGGGACGAGGGATGAGCAGTTCTTC
>few|TRBV5-1|TRBD2|TRBJ2-5
CASSLEVASGSETQYF
TGCGCCAGCAGCTTGGAAGTGGCTAGCGGGTCAGAGACCCAGTACTTC
>-|TRBV27|TRBD1|TRBJ2-1
CASSLRDRPYNEQFF
TGTGCCAGCAGTTTAAGGGACAGACCCTACAATGAGCAGTTCTTC
>few|TRBV9|TRBD2|TRBJ2-1
CASSVRLAGVNEQFF
TGTGCCAGCAGCGTACGACTAGCGGGGGTAAATGAGCAGTTCTTC